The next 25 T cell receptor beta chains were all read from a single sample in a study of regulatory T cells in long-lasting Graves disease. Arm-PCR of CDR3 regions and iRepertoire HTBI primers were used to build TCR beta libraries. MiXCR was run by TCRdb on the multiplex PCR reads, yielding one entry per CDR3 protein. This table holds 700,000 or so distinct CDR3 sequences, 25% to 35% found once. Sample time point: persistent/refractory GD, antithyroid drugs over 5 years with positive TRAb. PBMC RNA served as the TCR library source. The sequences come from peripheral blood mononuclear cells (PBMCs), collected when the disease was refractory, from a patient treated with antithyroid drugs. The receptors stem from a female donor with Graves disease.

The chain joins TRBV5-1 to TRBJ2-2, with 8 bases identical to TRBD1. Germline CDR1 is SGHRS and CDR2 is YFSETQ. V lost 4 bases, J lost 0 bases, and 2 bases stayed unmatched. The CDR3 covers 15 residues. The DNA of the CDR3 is TGCGCCAGCAGCCAGGACAGGGCGAACACCGGGGAGCTGTTTTTT. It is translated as CASSQDRANTGELFF.

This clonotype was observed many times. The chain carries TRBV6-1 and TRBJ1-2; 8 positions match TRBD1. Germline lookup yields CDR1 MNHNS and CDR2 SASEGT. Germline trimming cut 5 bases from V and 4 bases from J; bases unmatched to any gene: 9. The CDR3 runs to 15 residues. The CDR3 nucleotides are TGTGCCAGCAGTAGAACAGGGGGAAGAGTCTATGGCTACACCTTC. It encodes CASSRTGGRVYGYTF.

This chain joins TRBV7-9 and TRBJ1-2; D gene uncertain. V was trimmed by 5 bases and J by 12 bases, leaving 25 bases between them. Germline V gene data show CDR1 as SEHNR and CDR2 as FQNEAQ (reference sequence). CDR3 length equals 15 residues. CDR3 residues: CASSPPMSGVYDHTF. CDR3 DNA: TGTGCCAGCAGCCCCCCTATGAGCGGGGTATACGACCACACCTTC.

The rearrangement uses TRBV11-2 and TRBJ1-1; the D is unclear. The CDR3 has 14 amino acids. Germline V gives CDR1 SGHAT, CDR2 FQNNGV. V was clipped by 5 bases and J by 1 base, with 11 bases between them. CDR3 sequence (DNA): TGTGCCAGCAGCATCATGCAGGCGAACACTGAAGCTTTCTTT. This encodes CASSIMQANTEAFF.

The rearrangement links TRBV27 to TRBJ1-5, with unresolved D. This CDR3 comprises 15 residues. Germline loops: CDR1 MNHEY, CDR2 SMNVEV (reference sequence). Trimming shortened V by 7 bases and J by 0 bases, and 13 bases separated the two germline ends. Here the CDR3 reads CASKNPGNSNQPQHF. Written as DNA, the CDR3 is TGTGCCAGCAAAAACCCGGGGAATAGCAATCAGCCCCAGCATTTT.

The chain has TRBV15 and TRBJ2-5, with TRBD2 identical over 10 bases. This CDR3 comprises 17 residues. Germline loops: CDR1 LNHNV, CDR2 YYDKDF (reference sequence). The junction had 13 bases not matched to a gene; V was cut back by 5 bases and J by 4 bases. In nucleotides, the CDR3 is TGTGCCACCAGCGGTGCCGGGACTAGCGATCCTTCAGAGACCCAGTACTTC. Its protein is CATSGAGTSDPSETQYF.

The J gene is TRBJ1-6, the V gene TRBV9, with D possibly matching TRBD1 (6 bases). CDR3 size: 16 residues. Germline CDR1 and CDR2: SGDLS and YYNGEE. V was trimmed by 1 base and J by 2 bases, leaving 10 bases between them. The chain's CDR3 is CASSVSGDPYNSPLHF. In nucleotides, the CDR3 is TGTGCCAGCAGCGTATCAGGGGACCCCTATAATTCACCCCTCCACTTT.

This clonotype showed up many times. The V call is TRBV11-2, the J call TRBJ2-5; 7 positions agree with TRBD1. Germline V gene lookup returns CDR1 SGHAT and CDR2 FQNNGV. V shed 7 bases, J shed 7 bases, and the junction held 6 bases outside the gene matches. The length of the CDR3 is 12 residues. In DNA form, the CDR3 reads TGTGCCAGCAACACAGGGGATTGGACCCAGTACTTC. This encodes CASNTGDWTQYF. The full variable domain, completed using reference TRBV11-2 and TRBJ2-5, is EAGVAQSPRYKIIEKRQSVAFWCNPISGHATLYWYQQILGQGPKLLIQFQNNGVVDDSQLPKDRFSAERLKGVDSTLKIQPAKLEDSAVYLCASNTGDWTQYFGPGTRLLVL.

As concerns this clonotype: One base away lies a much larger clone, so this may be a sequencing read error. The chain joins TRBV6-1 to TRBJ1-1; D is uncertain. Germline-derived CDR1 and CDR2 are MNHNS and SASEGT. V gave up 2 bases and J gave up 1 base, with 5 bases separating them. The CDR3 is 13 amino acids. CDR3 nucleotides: TGTGCCAGCAGTGAAAAGGCGAACACTGAAGCTTTCTTT. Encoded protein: CASSEKANTEAFF.

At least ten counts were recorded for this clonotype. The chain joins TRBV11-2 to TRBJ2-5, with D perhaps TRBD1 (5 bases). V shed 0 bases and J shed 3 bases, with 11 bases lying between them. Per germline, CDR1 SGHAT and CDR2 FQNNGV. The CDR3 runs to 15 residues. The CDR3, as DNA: TGTGCCAGCAGCTTAGAAGTTGGCAGGGAAGAGACCCAGTACTTC. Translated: CASSLEVGREETQYF. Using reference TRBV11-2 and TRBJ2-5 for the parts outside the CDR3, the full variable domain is EAGVAQSPRYKIIEKRQSVAFWCNPISGHATLYWYQQILGQGPKLLIQFQNNGVVDDSQLPKDRFSAERLKGVDSTLKIQPAKLEDSAVYLCASSLEVGREETQYFGPGTRLLVL.

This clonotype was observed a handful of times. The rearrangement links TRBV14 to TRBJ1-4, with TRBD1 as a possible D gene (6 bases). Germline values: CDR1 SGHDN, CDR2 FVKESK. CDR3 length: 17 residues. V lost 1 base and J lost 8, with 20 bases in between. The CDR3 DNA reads TGTGCCAGCAGCCAAGTTATCTCACTGGCAGGGGACGAAAAACTGTTTTTT. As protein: CASSQVISLAGDEKLFF.

The DNA of the CDR3 is TGTGCCAGCAGTTTATCTCGGGAAAAACTGTTTTTT. Its translation is CASSLSREKLFF. The chain couples TRBV27 to TRBJ1-4, with D unclear. Germline V gene sequence: CDR1 MNHEY, CDR2 SMNVEV (reference sequence). V lost 0 bases to trimming and J lost 8 bases, with 4 bases between them. The CDR3 sequence is 12 residues long.

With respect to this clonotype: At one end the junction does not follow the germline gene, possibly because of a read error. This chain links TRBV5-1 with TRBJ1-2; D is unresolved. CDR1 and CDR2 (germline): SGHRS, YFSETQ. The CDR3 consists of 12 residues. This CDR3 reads CASSVDWDGHTF. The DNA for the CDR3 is TGCGCCAGCAGCGTGGACTGGGATGGCCACACCTTC. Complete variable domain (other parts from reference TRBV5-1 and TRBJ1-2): KAGVTQTPRYLIKTRGQQVTLSCSPISGHRSVSWYQQTPGQGLQFLFEYFSETQRNKGNFPGRFSGRQFSNSRSEMNVSTLELGDSALYLCASSVDWDGHTFGSGTRLTVV.

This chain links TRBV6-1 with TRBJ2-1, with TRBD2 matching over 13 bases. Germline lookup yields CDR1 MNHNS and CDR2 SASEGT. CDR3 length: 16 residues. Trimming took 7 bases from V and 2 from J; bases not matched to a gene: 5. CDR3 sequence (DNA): TGTGCCAGCATAGGACTAGCGGGAGTTCCCTACAATGAGCAGTTCTTC. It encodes CASIGLAGVPYNEQFF.

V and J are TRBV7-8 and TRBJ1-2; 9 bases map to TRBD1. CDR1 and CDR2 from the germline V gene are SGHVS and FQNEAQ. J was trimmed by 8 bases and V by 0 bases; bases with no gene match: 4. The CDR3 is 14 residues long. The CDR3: CASSLAGQGLGYTF. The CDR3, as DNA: TGTGCCAGCAGCTTAGCGGGACAGGGATTGGGCTACACCTTC.

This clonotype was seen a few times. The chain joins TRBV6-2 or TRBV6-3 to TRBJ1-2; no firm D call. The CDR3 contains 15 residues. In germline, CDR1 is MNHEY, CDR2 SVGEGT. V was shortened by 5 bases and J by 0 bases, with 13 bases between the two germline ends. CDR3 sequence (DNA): TGTGCCAGCAGTGAACGGTTACCAACTAACTATGGCTACACCTTC. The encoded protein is CASSERLPTNYGYTF.

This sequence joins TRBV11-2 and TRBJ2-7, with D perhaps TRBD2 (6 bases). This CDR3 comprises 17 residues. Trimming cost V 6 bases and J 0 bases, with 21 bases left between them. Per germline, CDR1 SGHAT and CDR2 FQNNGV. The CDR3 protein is CASSWGSGGSVSYEQYF. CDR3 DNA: TGTGCCAGCAGTTGGGGCAGTGGGGGGTCGGTCTCCTACGAGCAGTACTTC.

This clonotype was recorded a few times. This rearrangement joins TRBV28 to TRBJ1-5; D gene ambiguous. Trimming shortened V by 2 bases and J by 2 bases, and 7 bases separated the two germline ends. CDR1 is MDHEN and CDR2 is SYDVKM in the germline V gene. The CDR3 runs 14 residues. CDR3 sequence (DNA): TGTGCCAGCAGTTTAAGTTTACGCAATCAGCCCCAGCATTTT. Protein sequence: CASSLSLRNQPQHF.

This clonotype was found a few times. Here the CDR3 DNA reads TGTGCCAGCTCACTGGGGGCTAGCGCTACGACCTACGAGCAGTACTTC. It is translated as CASSLGASATTYEQYF. J is TRBJ2-7 and V is TRBV7-9; D possibly matches TRBD1 or TRBD2 (6 bases each). Germline CDR1 SEHNR, CDR2 FQNEAQ (reference sequence). The CDR3 consists of 16 residues. Deletions cut 8 bases from V and 2 bases from J, with 22 bases between.

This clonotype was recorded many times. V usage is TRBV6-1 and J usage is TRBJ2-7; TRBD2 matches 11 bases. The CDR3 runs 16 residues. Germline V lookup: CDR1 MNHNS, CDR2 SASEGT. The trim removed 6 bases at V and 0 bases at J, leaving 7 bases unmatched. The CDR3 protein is CASSSLGTSGSYEQYF. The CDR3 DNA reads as TGTGCCAGCAGCTCATTAGGGACTAGCGGCTCCTACGAGCAGTACTTC.

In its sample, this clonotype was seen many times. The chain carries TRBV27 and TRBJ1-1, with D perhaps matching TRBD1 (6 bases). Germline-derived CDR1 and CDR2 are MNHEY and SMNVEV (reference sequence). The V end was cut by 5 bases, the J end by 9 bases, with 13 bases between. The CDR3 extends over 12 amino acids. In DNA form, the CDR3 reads TGTGCCAGCAGTCCAACACAGGGTAAAGCTTTCTTT. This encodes CASSPTQGKAFF.

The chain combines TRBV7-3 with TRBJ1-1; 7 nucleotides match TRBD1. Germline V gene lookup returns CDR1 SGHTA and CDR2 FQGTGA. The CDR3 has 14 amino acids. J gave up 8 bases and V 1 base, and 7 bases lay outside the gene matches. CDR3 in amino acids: CASSLIGTAPEAFF. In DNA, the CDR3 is TGTGCCAGCAGCTTAATCGGGACAGCACCAGAAGCTTTCTTT.

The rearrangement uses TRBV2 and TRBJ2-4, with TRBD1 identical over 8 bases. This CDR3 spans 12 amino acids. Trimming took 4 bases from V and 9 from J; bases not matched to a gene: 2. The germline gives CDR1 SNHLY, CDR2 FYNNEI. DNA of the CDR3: TGTGCCAGCAGTGCAGGGGGCGGCATTCAGTACTTC. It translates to CASSAGGGIQYF. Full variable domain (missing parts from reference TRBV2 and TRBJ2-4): EPEVTQTPSHQVTQMGQEVILRCVPISNHLYFYWYRQILGQKVEFLVSFYNNEISEKSEIFDDQFSVERPDGSNFTLKIRSTKLEDSAMYFCASSAGGGIQYFGAGTRLSVL.

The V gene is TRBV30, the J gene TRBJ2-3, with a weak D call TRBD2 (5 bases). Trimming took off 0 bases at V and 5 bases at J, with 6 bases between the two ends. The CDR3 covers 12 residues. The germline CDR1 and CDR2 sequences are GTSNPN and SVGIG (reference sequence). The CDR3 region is CAWSVGGDTQYF. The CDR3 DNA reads TGTGCCTGGAGTGTAGGAGGAGATACGCAGTATTTT.

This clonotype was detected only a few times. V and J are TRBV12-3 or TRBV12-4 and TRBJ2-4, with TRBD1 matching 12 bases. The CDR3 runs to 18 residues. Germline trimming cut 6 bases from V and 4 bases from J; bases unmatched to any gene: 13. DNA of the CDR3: TGTGCCAGCAGCTTAAGGCCCGGGACAGGGGGCTTTAAAAACATTCAGTACTTC. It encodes CASSLRPGTGGFKNIQYF.